Listed below are T cell receptor beta chains from one sample, sequenced in a study of blood T cells in healthy people across ages. TCRdb re-called the 5' RACE reads with MiXCR, one entry per CDR3 protein. The sample has 540,000 or so distinct CDR3 sequences; roughly a quarter are singletons. Sequenced sample: blood. The source of these receptors is a woman aged 70-85 years in good health. Each CDR3 is given with its conserved first and last residue. A D gene is named only where the DNA matches it firmly. Clone size is shown for a subset of rows, as once, few, many or a class of expanded clone.

J gene	D gene	V gene	clone size	CDR3 DNA	CDR3 protein
TRBJ2-7	-	TRBV7-9	few	TGTGCCAGCAGCTTTACGGCGGGGAGCTCCTACGAGCAGTACTTC	CASSFTAGSSYEQYF
TRBJ2-4	-	TRBV2	few	TGTGCCAGCAGTGAAGGGACCTTGTTCTTC	CASSEGTLFF
TRBJ1-3	TRBD1	TRBV13	once	TGTGCCAGCAGCCCCACAGCAGGGGGCAGAGGAAACACTATATATTTT	CASSPTAGGRGNTIYF
TRBJ2-5	-	TRBV25-1	few	TGTGCCAGCAGACTAAACTCCGGGACTTTGGGAGAGACCCAGTACTTC	CASRLNSGTLGETQYF
TRBJ2-3	TRBD2	TRBV11-3	-	TGTGCCAGCAACCTGAAAAAGACTAGCGAGAATTCCGATACGCAGTATTTT	CASNLKKTSENSDTQYF
TRBJ1-2	-	TRBV7-9	few	TGTGCCAGCAGCTTAGGGGAAGCTAGGTCGGGCTACACCTTC	CASSLGEARSGYTF
TRBJ2-7	TRBD2	TRBV6-2/TRBV6-3	few	TGTGCCAGCAGTTACTCGACTAGCGGGGGATACTCCTACGAGCAGTACTTC	CASSYSTSGGYSYEQYF
TRBJ1-2	TRBD1	TRBV18	few	TGTGCCAGCTCGCTCAGGGGGCGCGGAAATGAGGGCTACACCTTC	CASSLRGRGNEGYTF
TRBJ2-5	TRBD1	TRBV12-3/TRBV12-4	-	TGTGCCAGCAGTCCCCAGACAGGGGCAGCTCAAGAGACCCAGTACTTC	CASSPQTGAAQETQYF
TRBJ2-5	TRBD2	TRBV4-2	few	TGTGCCAGCAGCCAAGTAGCGGGGGCCGGGGAGACCCAGTACTTC	CASSQVAGAGETQYF
TRBJ2-1	-	TRBV7-2	-	TGTGCCAGCAGTTCGGACTGGAGGGAGCAGCTCTTC	CASSSDWREQLF
TRBJ2-1	TRBD2	TRBV5-5	few	TGTGCCAGCAGCTTAGAAGCGGGGGGTTACAATGAGCAGTTCTTC	CASSLEAGGYNEQFF
TRBJ1-6	-	TRBV7-9	-	TGTGCCAGCAGCTTCCGGGACGCTGACTCACCCCTCCACTTT	CASSFRDADSPLHF
TRBJ2-5	-	TRBV9	many	TGTGCCAGCAGCGTAGGGGGGGACCTTCTGAAGACCCAGTACTTC	CASSVGGDLLKTQYF
TRBJ2-7	-	TRBV2	-	TGTGCCAGCAGTCTCGGACACGACTACGAGCAGTACTTC	CASSLGHDYEQYF
TRBJ2-1	-	TRBV7-3	-	TGTGCCAGCAGCTTACAGGGTTTCGTCAATGAGCAGTTCTTC	CASSLQGFVNEQFF
TRBJ2-7	-	TRBV11-2	-	TGTGCCAGCAGCTTAGGTGTGGCCCCCCACGAGCAGTACTTC	CASSLGVAPHEQYF
TRBJ2-1	TRBD2	TRBV4-3	few	TGCGCCAGCAGCCAAAAGCCGCGGGGGGCGCACAATGAGCAGTTCTTC	CASSQKPRGAHNEQFF
TRBJ1-1	-	TRBV7-6	many	TGTGCCAGCAGCGCACAGGAGAACACTGAAGCTTTCTTT	CASSAQENTEAFF
TRBJ1-2	TRBD1	TRBV3-1	few	TGTGCCAGCAGCCAACCTGGACAGGGGACAACTGGCTACACCTTC	CASSQPGQGTTGYTF
TRBJ2-1	-	TRBV6-1	-	TGTGCCAGCAGTGAATCTGTCGGGGGCTCCTACAATGAGCAGTTCTTC	CASSESVGGSYNEQFF
TRBJ1-2	-	TRBV7-2	-	TGTGCCAGCAGTGCCGGACTGGATGGCTACACCTTC	CASSAGLDGYTF
TRBJ2-7	-	TRBV6-5	-	TGTGCCAGCAGTTCCGACCCTAGTTCCTACGAGCAGTACTTC	CASSSDPSSYEQYF
TRBJ2-2	TRBD2	TRBV24-1	-	TGTGCCACCAGTGATGCCTATGGGACTAGCGGCGTAACCGGGGAGCTGTTTTTT	CATSDAYGTSGVTGELFF
TRBJ2-7	TRBD1	TRBV7-3	-	TGTGCCAGCAGCCTCTGGGGACAGGGGAATTACGAGCAGTACTTC	CASSLWGQGNYEQYF
TRBJ2-5	TRBD2	TRBV13	-	TGTGCCAGCAGCGCCGGGACTAGCGGGGGGGCCCTCCAGGAGACCCAGTACTTC	CASSAGTSGGALQETQYF